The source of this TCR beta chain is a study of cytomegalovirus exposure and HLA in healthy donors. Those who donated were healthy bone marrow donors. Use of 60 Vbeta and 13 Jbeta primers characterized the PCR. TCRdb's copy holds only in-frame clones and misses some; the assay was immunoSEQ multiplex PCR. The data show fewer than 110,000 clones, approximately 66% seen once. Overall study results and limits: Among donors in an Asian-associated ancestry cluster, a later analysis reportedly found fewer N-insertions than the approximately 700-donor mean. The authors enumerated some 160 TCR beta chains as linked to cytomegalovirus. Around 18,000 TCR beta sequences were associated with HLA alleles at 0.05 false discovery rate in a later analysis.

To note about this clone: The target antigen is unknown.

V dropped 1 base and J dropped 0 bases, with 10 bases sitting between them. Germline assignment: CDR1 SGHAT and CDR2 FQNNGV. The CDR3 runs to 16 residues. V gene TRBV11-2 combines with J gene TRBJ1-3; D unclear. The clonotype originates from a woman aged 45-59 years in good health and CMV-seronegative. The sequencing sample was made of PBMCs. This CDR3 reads CASSLGYSGSGNTIYF. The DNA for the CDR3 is TGTGCCAGCAGCTTAGGGTACAGCGGCTCTGGAAACACCATATATTTT.